These T cell receptor beta chains were read from a single sample in a study of T cell repertoires in cytomegalovirus infection. MiXCR was run by TCRdb on the reads, yielding one entry per CDR3 protein. The repertoire holds 450,000 to 650,000 distinct CDR3 sequences, with about 39% as singletons. The antigens these receptors bind are not known. Specimen: cultured PBMCs, collected from culture after CMV antigen stimulation. These receptor sequences come from a human donor in good health (CMV status not recorded). Some clones in this sample may be carry-over from other donors' samples. The CDR3 runs from the conserved cysteine through the conserved F or W. The D gene is left open where the match is weak. Some rows mark clone size as missing; the rest say once, few, many or name a class of expanded clone.

v_call	j_call	clone_size	d_call	cdr3_aa	cdr3_nt
TRBV6-2/TRBV6-3	TRBJ2-1	-	TRBD2	CASSYGTSGGPYNEQFF	TGTGCCAGCAGTTACGGGACTAGCGGGGGGCCCTACAATGAGCAGTTCTTC
TRBV2	TRBJ1-3	-	-	CASRGRNTIYF	TGTGCCAGCAGGGGACGAAACACCATATATTTT
TRBV20-1	TRBJ2-3	-	-	CSGGLSSTDTQYF	TGCAGTGGTGGTTTATCTAGCACAGATACGCAGTATTTT
TRBV12-3/TRBV12-4	TRBJ2-3	few	TRBD2	CASSRDFSGRAFDRTDTQYF	TGTGCCAGCTCGAGAGACTTTAGCGGGAGGGCTTTTGACCGCACAGATACGCAGTATTTT
TRBV7-2	TRBJ1-4	many	-	CASTGAGLSNEKLFF	TGTGCCAGCACCGGAGCGGGATTGTCTAATGAAAAACTGTTTTTT
TRBV30	TRBJ2-1	-	TRBD2	CAWSVIAGRDEQFF	TGTGCCTGGAGTGTGATAGCGGGACGCGATGAGCAGTTCTTC
TRBV7-2	TRBJ1-1	many	-	CASSVTASNTEAFF	TGTGCCAGCAGTGTGACAGCCTCGAACACTGAAGCTTTCTTT
TRBV7-2	TRBJ2-3	-	-	CASSHPLGELRDTQYF	TGTGCCAGCAGCCACCCCTTGGGGGAGCTACGAGATACGCAGTATTTT
TRBV12-3/TRBV12-4	TRBJ1-5	few	TRBD1	CASSQHLQGAQPQHF	TGTGCCAGCAGCCAACACCTCCAGGGGGCTCAGCCCCAGCATTTT
TRBV7-2	TRBJ2-3	-	TRBD2	CASGTSGGAWTDTQYF	TGTGCCAGCGGGACTAGCGGGGGGGCGTGGACAGATACGCAGTATTTT
TRBV19	TRBJ1-5	-	TRBD1	CASSETGTFNQPQHF	TGTGCCAGTAGTGAGACAGGGACTTTTAATCAGCCCCAGCATTTT